These T cell receptor beta chains were read from a single sample in a study of metastatic and nonmetastatic thyroid tumors. Using MiXCR, TCRdb reanalyzed the PCR reads. The repertoire holds about 30,000 clones, with about 4% as singletons. Sequences were obtained from blood. The receptors stem from a female donor with papillary thyroid cancer or a benign thyroid nodule (not recorded which). Some clones in this sample may be carry-over from other donors' samples. The CDR3 runs from the conserved cysteine through the conserved F or W. The order of the fields is clone size, V gene, D gene, J gene, CDR3 protein, CDR3 DNA. D genes are given only for firm matches. The size of a clone is reported for some rows only, either as once, few or many, or as a class for expanded clones.

NA,TRBV6-1,NA,TRBJ2-7,CASRNRGGAHEQYF,TGTGCCAGCAGGAATAGGGGGGGGGCCCACGAGCAGTACTTC
many,TRBV9,NA,TRBJ2-3,CASSVGSLGFSRPDTQYF,TGTGCCAGCAGCGTAGGCAGTTTGGGGTTCTCAAGACCAGATACGCAGTATTTT
many,TRBV6-4,TRBD2,TRBJ2-3,CASSDGAGGTDTQYF,TGTGCCAGCAGTGACGGAGCGGGGGGCACAGATACGCAGTATTTT
NA,TRBV6-4,NA,TRBJ2-3,CASSDSEGHTDTQYF,TGTGCCAGCAGTGACTCGGAGGGCCACACAGATACGCAGTATTTT
NA,TRBV3-1,NA,TRBJ1-6,CASSQNPDSPLHF,TGTGCCAGCAGCCAAAACCCGGACTCACCCCTCCACTTT
NA,TRBV6-9,NA,TRBJ1-5,CASSSWAEHQPQHF,TGTGCCAGCAGTTCGTGGGCAGAGCATCAGCCCCAGCATTTT
many,TRBV7-9,TRBD1,TRBJ2-3,CASRITGGTDTQYF,TGTGCCAGCAGGATTACAGGGGGCACAGATACGCAGTATTTT
NA,TRBV14,NA,TRBJ1-2,CASIPLPTGITNYGYTF,TGTGCCAGCATCCCGCTGCCGACAGGAATCACTAACTATGGCTACACCTTC
NA,TRBV12-5,NA,TRBJ2-7,CASGLGRVVADEQYF,TGTGCTAGTGGGCTGGGAAGGGTTGTGGCGGACGAGCAGTACTTC
few,TRBV27,NA,TRBJ2-7,CASSLLADYEQYF,TGTGCCAGCAGTTTATTAGCGGACTACGAGCAGTACTTC